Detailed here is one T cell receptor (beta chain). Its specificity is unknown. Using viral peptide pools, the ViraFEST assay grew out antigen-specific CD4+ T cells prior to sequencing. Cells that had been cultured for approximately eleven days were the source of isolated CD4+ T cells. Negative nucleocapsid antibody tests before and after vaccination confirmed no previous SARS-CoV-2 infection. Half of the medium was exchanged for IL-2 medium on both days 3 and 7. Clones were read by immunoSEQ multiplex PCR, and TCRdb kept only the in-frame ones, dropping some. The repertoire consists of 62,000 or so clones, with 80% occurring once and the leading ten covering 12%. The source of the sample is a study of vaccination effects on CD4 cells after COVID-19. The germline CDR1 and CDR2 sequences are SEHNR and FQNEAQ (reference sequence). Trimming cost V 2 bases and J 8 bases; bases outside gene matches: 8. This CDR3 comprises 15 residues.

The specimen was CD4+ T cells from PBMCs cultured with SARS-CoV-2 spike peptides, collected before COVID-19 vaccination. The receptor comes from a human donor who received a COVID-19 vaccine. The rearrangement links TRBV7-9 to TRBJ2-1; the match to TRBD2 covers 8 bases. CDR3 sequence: CASSLIRGGRDEQFF. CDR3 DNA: TGTGCCAGCAGCTTAATCCGGGGGGGCCGCGATGAGCAGTTCTTC.